These T cell receptor beta chains were read from a single sample in a study of T-cell memory formation after mild COVID-19. TCRdb reprocessed the 5' RACE reads via MiXCR and lists one record per CDR3 protein. The table shows roughly 300,000 distinct CDR3 sequences, with roughly an eighth occurring only once. Material for sequencing was PBMCs or a T cell subset sorted from them (not recorded which). The source of these receptors is a man younger than 35 who had mild COVID-19 (a few samples of this study predate the infection). Cell type and time point are not known. The CDR3 runs from the conserved cysteine through the conserved F or W. D genes are given only for firm matches. Clone size appears in some rows only: once, few, many, or a class for an expanded clone.

V gene: TRBV7-6
clone size: -
D gene: -
J gene: TRBJ1-1
CDR3 protein: CASSRRGDRMNTEAFF
CDR3 DNA: TGTGCCAGCAGCCGGCGGGGGGACCGCATGAACACTGAAGCTTTCTTT

V gene: TRBV4-2
clone size: few
D gene: TRBD1
J gene: TRBJ1-2
CDR3 protein: CASSQTGVNYGYTF
CDR3 DNA: TGTGCCAGCAGCCAAACAGGGGTTAACTATGGCTACACCTTC

V gene: TRBV29-1
clone size: -
D gene: -
J gene: TRBJ1-1
CDR3 protein: CSAGTPNTEAFF
CDR3 DNA: TGCAGCGCAGGGACACCGAACACTGAAGCTTTCTTT

V gene: TRBV20-1
clone size: -
D gene: TRBD2
J gene: TRBJ2-1
CDR3 protein: CSGETSLVSFYNEQFF
CDR3 DNA: TGCAGTGGTGAGACTAGCCTCGTGTCTTTCTACAATGAGCAGTTCTTC

V gene: TRBV5-1
clone size: many
D gene: TRBD2
J gene: TRBJ2-1
CDR3 protein: CASSPRLADPNEQFF
CDR3 DNA: TGCGCCAGCAGCCCCAGACTAGCGGATCCCAATGAGCAGTTCTTC

V gene: TRBV5-6
clone size: few
D gene: TRBD1
J gene: TRBJ2-7
CDR3 protein: CASSLPGTGGNEQYF
CDR3 DNA: TGTGCCAGCAGCTTACCCGGGACAGGGGGGAACGAGCAGTACTTC

V gene: TRBV20-1
clone size: -
D gene: -
J gene: TRBJ1-1
CDR3 protein: CSARRPNTEAFF
CDR3 DNA: TGCAGTGCCAGACGGCCGAACACTGAAGCTTTCTTT

V gene: TRBV5-1
clone size: -
D gene: -
J gene: TRBJ1-1
CDR3 protein: CASSLLVGGTEAFF
CDR3 DNA: TGCGCCAGCAGCTTGTTGGTGGGGGGAACTGAAGCTTTCTTT

V gene: TRBV18
clone size: few
D gene: TRBD1
J gene: TRBJ1-2
CDR3 protein: CASSLYDRDGYTF
CDR3 DNA: TGTGCCAGCTCACTTTACGACAGGGACGGCTACACCTTC

V gene: TRBV11-2
clone size: -
D gene: -
J gene: TRBJ1-1
CDR3 protein: CASFTTPDVNTEAFF
CDR3 DNA: TGTGCCAGCTTCACGACGCCGGACGTGAACACTGAAGCTTTCTTT

V gene: TRBV3-1
clone size: few
D gene: -
J gene: TRBJ2-5
CDR3 protein: CASTHRGRPETQYF
CDR3 DNA: TGTGCCAGCACCCACCGGGGGAGGCCAGAGACCCAGTACTTC

V gene: TRBV12-3/TRBV12-4
clone size: few
D gene: -
J gene: TRBJ2-5
CDR3 protein: CASSPPGSGTGETQYF
CDR3 DNA: TGTGCCAGCAGTCCCCCGGGGTCAGGAACAGGGGAGACCCAGTACTTC

V gene: TRBV13
clone size: once
D gene: TRBD2
J gene: TRBJ2-2
CDR3 protein: CASSSWPSGDGSTGELFF
CDR3 DNA: TGTGCCAGCAGCTCGTGGCCTAGCGGGGATGGAAGCACCGGGGAGCTGTTTTTT

V gene: TRBV11-1
clone size: -
D gene: TRBD2
J gene: TRBJ2-1
CDR3 protein: CASSSGGGVPSKQFF
CDR3 DNA: TGTGCCAGCAGCTCAGGTGGGGGGGTCCCCTCAAAGCAGTTCTTC

V gene: TRBV7-2
clone size: few
D gene: -
J gene: TRBJ1-5
CDR3 protein: CASSLARGGYSNQPQHF
CDR3 DNA: TGTGCCAGCAGCTTAGCGCGCGGGGGTTATAGCAATCAGCCCCAGCATTTT

V gene: TRBV7-2
clone size: few
D gene: -
J gene: TRBJ1-1
CDR3 protein: CASSPYLDRNTEAFF
CDR3 DNA: TGTGCCAGCAGCCCATATCTGGACAGGAACACTGAAGCTTTCTTT

V gene: TRBV10-3
clone size: -
D gene: -
J gene: TRBJ2-7
CDR3 protein: CAISGWSTYEQYF
CDR3 DNA: TGTGCCATCAGTGGTTGGTCCACCTACGAGCAGTACTTC

V gene: TRBV7-9
clone size: -
D gene: TRBD1
J gene: TRBJ1-6
CDR3 protein: CASSLVRATGRSPLHF
CDR3 DNA: TGTGCCAGCAGCTTAGTCCGGGCGACAGGGCGGTCACCCCTCCACTTT

V gene: TRBV4-2
clone size: many
D gene: -
J gene: TRBJ2-3
CDR3 protein: CASSLGRDRITDTQYF
CDR3 DNA: TGTGCCAGCAGCCTGGGGAGGGACAGAATCACAGATACGCAGTATTTT

V gene: TRBV5-4
clone size: few
D gene: -
J gene: TRBJ2-1
CDR3 protein: CASSWDLYNEQFF
CDR3 DNA: TGTGCCAGCAGCTGGGACTTGTACAATGAGCAGTTCTTC

V gene: TRBV5-1
clone size: -
D gene: -
J gene: TRBJ2-1
CDR3 protein: CASRPPGTRYNEQFF
CDR3 DNA: TGCGCCAGCCGTCCCCCCGGGACAAGGTACAATGAGCAGTTCTTC

V gene: TRBV7-8
clone size: few
D gene: TRBD2
J gene: TRBJ2-3
CDR3 protein: CASSLPSGGAWNTQYF
CDR3 DNA: TGTGCCAGCAGCTTACCGAGCGGGGGGGCCTGGAATACGCAGTATTTT

V gene: TRBV7-3
clone size: -
D gene: TRBD2
J gene: TRBJ2-3
CDR3 protein: CASSPYSSGVTDTQYF
CDR3 DNA: TGTGCCAGCAGCCCCTATTCTAGCGGGGTAACAGATACGCAGTATTTT

V gene: TRBV7-9
clone size: few
D gene: -
J gene: TRBJ2-7
CDR3 protein: CASSFRDHIGEQYF
CDR3 DNA: TGTGCCAGCAGCTTCCGGGACCACATCGGGGAGCAGTACTTC

V gene: TRBV20-1
clone size: few
D gene: -
J gene: TRBJ1-4
CDR3 protein: CSASTSVTNEKLFF
CDR3 DNA: TGCAGTGCTTCTACTTCTGTTACTAATGAAAAACTGTTTTTT

V gene: TRBV2
clone size: few
D gene: -
J gene: TRBJ1-2
CDR3 protein: CASSDLGRNYGYTF
CDR3 DNA: TGTGCCAGCAGTGATTTGGGGAGAAACTATGGCTACACCTTC

V gene: TRBV10-2
clone size: many
D gene: -
J gene: TRBJ2-1
CDR3 protein: CASRWAGHNEQFF
CDR3 DNA: TGCGCCAGCAGGTGGGCCGGACACAATGAGCAGTTCTTC

V gene: TRBV18
clone size: few
D gene: -
J gene: TRBJ2-5
CDR3 protein: CASSPPRSWETQYF
CDR3 DNA: TGTGCCAGCTCACCACCGAGGTCGTGGGAGACCCAGTACTTC

V gene: TRBV20-1
clone size: few
D gene: TRBD2
J gene: TRBJ2-4
CDR3 protein: CSARPTGGNIQYF
CDR3 DNA: TGCAGTGCTAGACCGACGGGAGGGAACATTCAGTACTTC

V gene: TRBV19
clone size: many
D gene: TRBD1
J gene: TRBJ1-5
CDR3 protein: CASSIKGTGLYQPQHF
CDR3 DNA: TGTGCCAGTAGTATTAAAGGGACAGGTTTGTATCAGCCCCAGCATTTT

V gene: TRBV3-1
clone size: few
D gene: TRBD1
J gene: TRBJ2-6
CDR3 protein: CASSPTGGSSGANVLTF
CDR3 DNA: TGTGCCAGCAGCCCGACAGGGGGAAGCTCTGGGGCCAACGTCCTGACTTTC

V gene: TRBV5-1
clone size: -
D gene: TRBD1
J gene: TRBJ2-2
CDR3 protein: CASSFRDFRGPANTGELFF
CDR3 DNA: TGCGCCAGCAGCTTCCGAGACTTCAGGGGGCCCGCGAACACCGGGGAGCTGTTTTTT

V gene: TRBV29-1
clone size: few
D gene: -
J gene: TRBJ2-3
CDR3 protein: CSAPGTPVGDTQYF
CDR3 DNA: TGCAGCGCCCCCGGGACCCCAGTGGGAGATACGCAGTATTTT

V gene: TRBV7-2
clone size: -
D gene: TRBD1
J gene: TRBJ1-6
CDR3 protein: CASSQGGRGDNSPLHF
CDR3 DNA: TGTGCCAGCAGCCAAGGGGGCAGGGGGGACAATTCACCCCTCCACTTT